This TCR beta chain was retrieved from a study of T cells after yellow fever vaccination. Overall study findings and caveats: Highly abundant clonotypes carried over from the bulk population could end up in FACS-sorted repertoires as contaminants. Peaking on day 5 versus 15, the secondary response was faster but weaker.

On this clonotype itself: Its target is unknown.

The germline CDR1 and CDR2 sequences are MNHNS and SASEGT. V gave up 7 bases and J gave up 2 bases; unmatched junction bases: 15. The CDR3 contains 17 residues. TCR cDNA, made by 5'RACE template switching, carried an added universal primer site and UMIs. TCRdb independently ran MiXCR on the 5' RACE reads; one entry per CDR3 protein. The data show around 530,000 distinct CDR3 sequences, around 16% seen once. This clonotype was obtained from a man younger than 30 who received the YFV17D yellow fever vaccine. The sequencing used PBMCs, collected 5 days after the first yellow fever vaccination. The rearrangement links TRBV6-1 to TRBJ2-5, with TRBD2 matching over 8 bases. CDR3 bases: TGTGCCAGCACTCCCCTTTATGGTAGCGGGGTACAAGAGACCCAGTACTTC. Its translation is CASTPLYGSGVQETQYF.